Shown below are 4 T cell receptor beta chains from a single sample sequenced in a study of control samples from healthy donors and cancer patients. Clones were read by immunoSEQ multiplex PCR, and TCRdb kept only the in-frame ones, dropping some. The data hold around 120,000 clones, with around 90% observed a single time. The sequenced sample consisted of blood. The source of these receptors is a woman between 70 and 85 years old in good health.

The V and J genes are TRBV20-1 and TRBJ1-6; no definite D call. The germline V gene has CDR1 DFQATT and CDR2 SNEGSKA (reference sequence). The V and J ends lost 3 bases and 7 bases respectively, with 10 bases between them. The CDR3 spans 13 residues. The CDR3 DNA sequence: TGCAGTGCTAGTGGACGTGGGAATTCACCCCTCCACTTT. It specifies CSASGRGNSPLHF.

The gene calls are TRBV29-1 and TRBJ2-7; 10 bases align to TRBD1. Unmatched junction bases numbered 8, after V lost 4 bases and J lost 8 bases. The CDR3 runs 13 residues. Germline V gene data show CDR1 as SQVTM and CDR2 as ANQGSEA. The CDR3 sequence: CSVGGQGNTQQYF. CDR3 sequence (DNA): TGCAGCGTTGGGGGACAGGGGAACACGCAGCAGTACTTC.

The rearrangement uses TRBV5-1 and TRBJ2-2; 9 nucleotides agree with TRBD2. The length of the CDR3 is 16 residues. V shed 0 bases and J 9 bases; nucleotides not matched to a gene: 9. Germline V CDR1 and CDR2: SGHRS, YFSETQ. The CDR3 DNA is TGCGCCAGCAGCTTGGTGGCGGGGGGGATCTCCCGGGAGCTGTTTTTT. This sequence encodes CASSLVAGGISRELFF.

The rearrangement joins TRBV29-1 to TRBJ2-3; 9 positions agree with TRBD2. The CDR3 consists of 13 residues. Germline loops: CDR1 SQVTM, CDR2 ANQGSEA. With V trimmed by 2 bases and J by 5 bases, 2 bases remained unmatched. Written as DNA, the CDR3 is TGCAGCGTTGAACAGCGGGGGGTAGATACGCAGTATTTT. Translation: CSVEQRGVDTQYF.